Shown below are 17 T cell receptor beta chains from a single sample sequenced in a study of T cells after posttransplantation cyclophosphamide. Sequenced by immunoSEQ multiplex PCR; TCRdb stores in-frame clones only, minus some. The sample lists some 66,000 clones, roughly 93% seen once, with roughly 2.9% in the top ten. Material: PBMCs. These receptors all stem from a woman in her twenties or thirties in good health and a related stem cell transplant donor.

The V gene is TRBV7-9, the J gene TRBJ2-3; D tentatively reads TRBD1 or TRBD2 (6 bases each). The CDR3 covers 15 residues. Germline lookup yields CDR1 SEHNR and CDR2 FQNEAQ (reference sequence). V lost 7 bases and J lost 4, with 18 bases in between. CDR3 sequence: CASTGVGASADTQYF. The CDR3 bases are TGTGCCAGCACCGGTGTGGGGGCTAGCGCAGATACGCAGTATTTT.

The chain carries TRBV6-1 and TRBJ2-5, with 7 bases fitting TRBD2. This CDR3 has 16 amino acids. Trimming at V came to 4 bases and at J to 2 bases, leaving 10 bases not matched to a gene. Germline CDR1 and CDR2: MNHNS and SASEGT. This CDR3 reads CASSGQRGLGQETQYF. CDR3 DNA: TGTGCCAGCAGTGGGCAGCGGGGTCTGGGACAAGAGACCCAGTACTTC.

This rearrangement joins TRBV7-2 to TRBJ1-1, with D unclear. The CDR3 covers 13 residues. Germline values: CDR1 SGHTA, CDR2 FQGNSA. Trimming took off 5 bases at V and 3 bases at J, with 10 bases between the two ends. CDR3 bases: TGTGCCAGCAGCCGGAGGGCAGACACTGAAGCTTTCTTT. Encoded protein: CASSRRADTEAFF.

The CDR3 here is CASSQGHTLGYGYTF. Written as DNA, the CDR3 is TGCGCCAGCAGCCAGGGACATACGTTGGGCTATGGCTACACCTTC. V usage is TRBV4-3 and J usage is TRBJ1-2, with D possibly being TRBD1 (6 bases). CDR3 length: 15 residues. Germline V gives CDR1 LGHNA, CDR2 YSLEER. Between the trimmed V and J ends, which lost 3 bases and 4 bases, there was a span of 15 bases.

The chain carries TRBV4-3 and TRBJ1-1; D is possibly TRBD1 (5 bases). There are 14 residues in the CDR3. V lost 0 bases, J lost 4 bases, and 9 bases lay in between. Germline V gene data show CDR1 as LGHNA and CDR2 as YSLEER. This CDR3 reads CASSQELGVTEAFF. The CDR3 DNA reads as TGCGCCAGCAGCCAAGAACTAGGGGTCACTGAAGCTTTCTTT.

The J gene is TRBJ1-2, the V gene TRBV29-1, with 9 nucleotides matching TRBD1. Losses at the gene ends were 6 bases for V and 8 bases for J; bases not matched to a gene: 7. In germline, CDR1 is SQVTM, CDR2 ANQGSEA. This CDR3 is built from 12 residues. The DNA of the CDR3 is TGCAGCGTAGAACAGGGGGCGGGAGGCTACACCTTC. Protein product: CSVEQGAGGYTF.

The chain combines TRBV19 with TRBJ1-2, with 8 positions matching TRBD1. V was pared by 2 bases and J by 6 bases, with 11 bases of the junction left unmatched. CDR3 length: 16 amino acids. Looked up from germline, CDR1 is LNHDA and CDR2 is SQIVND (reference sequence). The CDR3: CASSIWGHRGKDGYTF. CDR3 bases: TGTGCCAGTAGTATATGGGGCCACAGGGGGAAGGATGGCTACACCTTC.

This clone has just one count. The V gene is TRBV5-8, the J gene TRBJ1-6; no definite D call. Germline values: CDR1 SGHTS, CDR2 YDEGEE. The CDR3 has 13 residues. V was pared by 6 bases and J by 2 bases, with 6 bases between. The CDR3: CASTVTYNSPLHF. The CDR3 coding sequence is TGTGCCAGCACCGTAACCTATAATTCACCCCTCCACTTT.

The chain couples TRBV4-1 to TRBJ1-6; D ambiguous. CDR3 length equals 15 residues. Germline values: CDR1 MGHRA, CDR2 YSYEKL. Trimming removed 4 bases at V and 7 bases at J, with 14 bases between. The CDR3 reads CASSPTRVGNSPLHF. In nucleotides, the CDR3 is TGCGCCAGCAGCCCGACTAGGGTGGGAAATTCACCCCTCCACTTT.

This chain links TRBV10-3 with TRBJ2-1; D is possibly TRBD1 or TRBD2 (5 bases each). Trimming removed 6 bases from V and 3 bases from J, with 15 bases in between. Looked up from germline, CDR1 is ENHRY and CDR2 is SYGVKD. The CDR3 is 15 amino acids. CDR3 coding DNA: TGTGCCATCAGCACCGGGGCAGGTGACTACAATGAGCAGTTCTTC. Encoded protein: CAISTGAGDYNEQFF.

The genes are TRBV18 and TRBJ2-2; D ambiguous. The CDR3 runs to 14 residues. The germline V and J ends were trimmed by 0 bases and 6 bases, with 8 bases remaining between them. Germline V gene sequence: CDR1 KGHSH, CDR2 LQKENI. CDR3 in amino acids: CASSPPTIPGELFF. Here the CDR3 DNA reads TGTGCCAGCTCACCACCGACAATTCCCGGGGAGCTGTTTTTT.

The count of this clone is one. The chain uses TRBV7-6 and TRBJ2-7, with D maybe TRBD2 (6 bases). V was clipped by 5 bases and J by 4 bases, with 15 bases between them. The CDR3 is made up of 14 amino acids. Germline V CDR1 and CDR2: SGHVS, FNYEAQ. The CDR3, as DNA: TGTGCCAGCAGCGTTAGCGGAGGCGGGTACGAGCAGTACTTC. This translates into CASSVSGGGYEQYF.

This chain joins TRBV30 and TRBJ2-3; possibly TRBD1 for D (5 bases). The CDR3 has 15 amino acids. The germline CDR1 and CDR2 sequences are GTSNPN and SVGIG (reference sequence). V was pared by 1 base and J by 0 bases, with 11 bases between. DNA of the CDR3: TGTGCCTGGAGTGAGTACAGGCGGAGCACAGATACGCAGTATTTT. Its translation: CAWSEYRRSTDTQYF.

The chain joins TRBV11-2 to TRBJ2-5, with D maybe TRBD2 (7 bases). With 5 bases removed from V and 11 bases from J, the gap between germline ends came to 21 bases. The CDR3 spans 14 residues. Per the germline V gene, CDR1 is SGHAT and CDR2 is FQNNGV. The CDR3 is CASSLLAGAFEQYF. CDR3 bases: TGTGCCAGCAGCCTCTTGGCGGGGGCTTTTGAGCAGTACTTC.

This rearrangement joins TRBV7-2 to TRBJ1-2; 7 nucleotides line up with TRBD1. The junction had 9 bases not matched to a gene; V was cut back by 7 bases and J by 4 bases. The CDR3 has 14 residues. The germline gives CDR1 SGHTA, CDR2 FQGNSA. Here the CDR3 reads CASTRSRDSYGYTF. The CDR3 bases are TGTGCCAGCACCCGAAGTAGGGACAGCTATGGCTACACCTTC.

This clone appeared a few times. The CDR3 DNA reads as TGTGCCAGCAGCCCCCGAGGGGGCTATGGCTACACCTTC. It codes for CASSPRGGYGYTF. The chain is built from TRBV7-9 and TRBJ1-2; TRBD1 might be the D (6 bases). This CDR3 comprises 13 residues. V lost 5 bases and J lost 4, with 11 bases in between. Germline V gives CDR1 SEHNR, CDR2 FQNEAQ (reference sequence).

The rearrangement joins TRBV30 to TRBJ1-1; TRBD1 is a possible D gene (5 bases). The CDR3 consists of 13 residues. Germline assignment: CDR1 GTSNPN and CDR2 SVGIG (reference sequence). With 5 bases removed from V and 1 base from J, the gap between germline ends came to 11 bases. The CDR3 reads CAWSWGGNTEAFF. The CDR3 nucleotides read TGTGCCTGGTCTTGGGGGGGGAACACTGAAGCTTTCTTT.